This entry lists 26 T cell receptor beta chains sequenced from one sample in a study of T cell clonality in common variable immunodeficiency. TCRdb's copy holds only in-frame clones and misses some; the assay was immunoSEQ multiplex PCR. The sample yields tens of thousands of clones, without any singletons. The specimen sequenced was peripheral blood mononuclear cells. These receptors all come from a person aged 18 to 75 in good health.

This clone was detected ten times or more. The DNA ends 3 residues before the CDR3 does, and the rest of the CDR3 is filled in from the germline J gene. The V call is TRBV7-2, the J call TRBJ2-7, with 9 bases matching TRBD1. The CDR3 is made up of 14 amino acids. CDR1 and CDR2 (germline): SGHTA, FQGNSA. The V and J ends lost 5 bases and 6 bases, in that order; junction bases with no gene match: 8. CDR3 amino acids: CASSPSDRGGEQYF. The covered CDR3 bases are TGTGCCAGCAGCCCCTCGGACAGGGGTGGCGAG.

This clone was observed at least ten times. The observed sequence ends 3 residues before the CDR3 terminus, with the missing tail filled in from the germline J gene. The V call is TRBV24-1, the J call TRBJ2-5; 7 bases fit TRBD2. CDR1 is KGHDR and CDR2 is SFDVKD in the germline V gene. The V and J ends lost 5 bases and 2 bases, in that order; junction bases with no gene match: 4. This CDR3 region has 14 residues. The CDR3 DNA, read in part, is TGTGCCACCAGTGCCGGGGGGTTACAAGAGACC. Translation gives CATSAGGLQET. The CDR3 in its entirety is CATSAGGLQETQYF.

This clone was seen many times. Sequencing ends 3 residues short of the CDR3 end; the germline J gene provides the rest. This rearrangement joins TRBV28 to TRBJ2-1; D is perhaps TRBD1 (6 bases). The V gene's germline CDR1 is MDHEN and CDR2 SYDVKM. The CDR3 length is 14 residues. The V and J ends lost 4 bases and 9 bases respectively, with 16 bases between them. The CDR3 DNA, read in part, is TGTGCCAGCAGTTCACCCACAGGGTCGGGTGAG. Translated, it gives CASSSPTGSGE. The CDR3 in full is CASSSPTGSGEQFF.

This clone showed up many times. Read data end 3 residues before the CDR3 end; the end is taken from the germline J gene. This chain joins TRBV7-2 and TRBJ2-4, with D maybe TRBD2 (6 bases). Trimming cost V 2 bases and J 7 bases, with 15 bases left between them. The V gene's germline CDR1 is SGHTA and CDR2 FQGNSA. The CDR3 runs 15 residues. The CDR3 loop reads CASSLFVSGENIQYF. The CDR3 bases that were read are TGTGCCAGCAGCTTATTCGTCTCGGGGGAGAACATT.

This clone showed up many times. The read ends 3 residues early relative to the CDR3; the germline J gene fills the gap. Other nucleotide sequences in the sample specify the same CDR3. The rearrangement joins TRBV6-2 or TRBV6-3 to TRBJ2-3; TRBD2 matches at 7 bases. The V segment lost 6 bases and the J segment 3 bases; nucleotides outside the gene matches: 3. The germline CDR1 and CDR2 sequences are MNHEY and SVGEGT. CDR3 size: 13 residues. The CDR3 loop is CASRAGVTDTQYF. The part of the CDR3 DNA that was read is TGTGCCAGCAGGGCGGGAGTAACAGATACG.

This clone was seen many times. The read terminates 3 residues before the CDR3 end, so the remaining end is supplied by the germline J gene. The chain carries TRBV7-2 and TRBJ2-1; 8 nucleotides align to TRBD2. Germline CDR1 reads SGHTA; CDR2 reads FQGNSA. The CDR3 extends over 13 amino acids. J was trimmed by 5 bases and V by 8 bases; bases with no gene match: 5. The DNA read from the CDR3 is TGTGCCAGCGGCAGACTAGCGAACAATGAG. It is translated as CASGRLANNE. The whole CDR3 protein is CASGRLANNEQFF.

This clone was counted many times. Read sequence stops 3 residues before the CDR3 end, and the germline J gene provides the missing end. The chain couples TRBV28 to TRBJ2-7, with 14 bases identical to TRBD2. V gave up 6 bases and J gave up 5 bases; unmatched junction bases: 12. The V gene's germline CDR1 is MDHEN and CDR2 SYDVKM. This CDR3 has 17 amino acids. CDR3 loop: CASSRLGLAGEYNEQYF. The CDR3 bases that were read are TGTGCCAGCAGCCGCTTGGGACTAGCGGGAGAATACAACGAG. Using reference TRBV28 and TRBJ2-7 for the parts outside the CDR3, the full variable domain is DVKVTQSSRYLVKRTGEKVFLECVQDMDHENMFWYRQDPGLGLRLIYFSYDVKMKEKGDIPEGYSVSREKKERFSLILESASTNQTSMYLCASSRLGLAGEYNEQYFGPGTRLTVT.

This clone was found many times. The read stops 3 residues short of the end of the CDR3; the missing end is completed from the germline J gene. The V call is TRBV6-2 or TRBV6-3, the J call TRBJ2-3; 8 bases map to TRBD2. The CDR3 consists of 15 residues. After removal of 5 bases from V and 2 bases from J, the junction contained 6 bases not matched to a gene. Looked up from germline, CDR1 is MNHEY and CDR2 is SVGEGT. The CDR3 DNA, read in part, is TGTGCCAGCAGTGACGGGACTAGTTTCACAGATACG. This gives the protein CASSDGTSFTDT. The entire CDR3 reads CASSDGTSFTDTQYF.

At least ten counts were recorded for this clone. The CDR3 end falls 3 residues outside the read, so it is completed with the germline J gene. The chain combines TRBV16 with TRBJ1-1; TRBD1 might be the D (5 bases). V shed 1 base and J shed 4 bases, with 16 bases lying between them. CDR3 length: 16 residues. Germline V gene lookup returns CDR1 KGHSY and CDR2 FQNENV. The sequenced part of the CDR3 DNA is TGTGCCAGCAGCCAATTGGGGCGGGGAGGAGGCACTGAA. Its protein product is CASSQLGRGGGTE. The entire CDR3 protein is CASSQLGRGGGTEAFF.

This clone was counted at least ten times. The covered CDR3 bases are TGTGCCAGCAGCCGGCTACAGGGGAACACCGGGGAG. Protein: CASSRLQGNTGE. The complete CDR3 sequence is CASSRLQGNTGELFF. This chain links TRBV14 with TRBJ2-2; the D gene is possibly TRBD1 (6 bases). The read ends 3 residues early relative to the CDR3; the germline J gene fills the gap. Trimming took 4 bases from V and 1 from J, leaving 10 bases between them. The CDR3 has 15 residues. The V gene's germline CDR1 is SGHDN and CDR2 FVKESK.

This clone appeared a few times. CDR3 residues: CASSSGQGATNEKLFF. CDR3 bases read: TGTGCCAGCTCATCGGGACAGGGCGCAACTAATGAAAAA. The rearrangement uses TRBV18 and TRBJ1-4; 9 bases fit TRBD1. The read ends 3 residues shy of where the CDR3 ends; the end is completed using the germline J gene. The trim removed 5 bases at V and 0 bases at J, leaving 4 bases unmatched. The CDR3 has 16 amino acids. Looked up from germline, CDR1 is KGHSH and CDR2 is LQKENI.

This clone was counted at least ten times. Read sequence stops 3 residues before the CDR3 end, and the germline J gene provides the missing end. The V and J genes are TRBV20-1 and TRBJ2-1; 15 positions match TRBD2. Germline V gene data show CDR1 as DFQATT and CDR2 as SNEGSKA (reference sequence). Trimming cost V 4 bases and J 1 base; bases outside gene matches: 11. The CDR3 extends over 19 amino acids. The CDR3 loop reads CSATSDGTSGRLSYNEQFF. The sequenced part of the CDR3 DNA is TGCAGTGCTACTTCCGATGGGACTAGCGGGAGGTTGTCCTACAATGAG.

This clone was counted many times. The CDR3 goes on 3 residues after the read ends, and that part is filled in from the germline J gene. V is TRBV19 and J is TRBJ2-5; the match to TRBD2 covers 14 bases. The CDR3 runs 18 residues. V was pared by 5 bases and J by 5 bases, with 13 bases of the junction left unmatched. CDR1 LNHDA and CDR2 SQIVND come from the germline V gene (reference sequence). CDR3 loop: CASSVPPGLAGARETQYF. The sequenced part of the CDR3 DNA is TGTGCCAGTAGTGTTCCTCCGGGACTAGCGGGAGCCCGGGAGACC.

This clone was seen more than once but under ten times. The CDR3 DNA, read in part, is TGTGCCAGCAGCTTAGATCTCGCGCCTTACGAG. This sequence encodes CASSLDLAPYE. The full CDR3 reads CASSLDLAPYEQYF. V gene TRBV7-9 combines with J gene TRBJ2-7; D is ambiguous. The read gets to within 3 residues of the CDR3 end, and the germline J gene fills in the rest. Trimming pared 1 base from V and 4 bases from J, leaving 11 bases between. The CDR3 is 14 amino acids. CDR1 is SEHNR, CDR2 FQNEAQ, per germline (reference sequence). Based on the CDR3 plus reference TRBV7-9 and TRBJ2-7, the full variable domain is DTGVSQNPRHKITKRGQNVTFRCDPISEHNRLYWYRQTLGQGPEFLTYFQNEAQLEKSRLLSDRFSAERPKGSFSTLEIQRTEQGDSAMYLCASSLDLAPYEQYFGPGTRLTVT.

This clone was recorded at least ten times. The read ends 3 residues shy of where the CDR3 ends; the end is completed using the germline J gene. This chain joins TRBV5-4 and TRBJ2-6; D call uncertain. V lost 4 bases and J 0 bases, leaving 8 bases between the germline ends. The CDR3 has 15 amino acids. Germline assignment: CDR1 SGHNT and CDR2 YYREEE (reference sequence). The covered CDR3 bases are TGTGCCAGCAGCCTCAGGAGCTCTGGGGCCAACGTC. It encodes CASSLRSSGANV. The whole CDR3 sequence reads CASSLRSSGANVLTF.

This clone has ten or more counts. The read stops 3 residues short of the end of the CDR3; the missing end is completed from the germline J gene. The chain carries TRBV7-8 and TRBJ1-4; a possible D gene is TRBD1 (6 bases). The V end lost 1 base, the J end lost 8 bases, and 23 bases lay between the germline ends. From germline, CDR1 is SGHVS and CDR2 FQNEAQ. The CDR3 has 18 amino acids. The CDR3: CASSLGMGATPFYEKLFF. The DNA read from the CDR3 is TGTGCCAGCAGCTTAGGCATGGGGGCAACCCCATTTTACGAAAAA.

At least ten counts were recorded for this clone. The read stops 3 residues short of the end of the CDR3; the missing end is completed from the germline J gene. The chain links TRBV5-1 to TRBJ1-2, with D maybe TRBD1 (6 bases). CDR1 and CDR2 from the germline V gene are SGHRS and YFSETQ. CDR3 length: 15 amino acids. CDR3 bases read: TGCGCCAGCAGCGCGCAGATGGCGTCGGGGGGCGGC. Its protein is CASSAQMASGGG. The full-length CDR3 reads as CASSAQMASGGGYTF.

In its sample, this clone was seen many times. The sequenced fragment ends 3 residues before the CDR3 boundary, so the rest is inferred from the germline J gene. This rearrangement joins TRBV4-1 to TRBJ2-1; D call uncertain. This CDR3 contains 14 residues. Trimming stripped 0 bases from V and 4 bases from J, with 7 bases between. Germline lookup yields CDR1 MGHRA and CDR2 YSYEKL. The part of the CDR3 DNA that was read is TGCGCCAGCAGCCAAGATCCCGCGTACAATGAG. Its protein is CASSQDPAYNE. The full CDR3 protein is CASSQDPAYNEQFF.

The table lists this clone with many counts. The read stops 3 residues short of the end of the CDR3; the missing end is completed from the germline J gene. The rearrangement joins TRBV6-2 or TRBV6-3 to TRBJ2-2; D is unclear. Germline V CDR1 and CDR2: MNHEY, SVGEGT. The CDR3 has 16 amino acids. Deletions cut 6 bases from V and 5 bases from J, with 19 bases between. The CDR3 sequence is CASSHVLSGRTGELFF. The covered CDR3 bases are TGTGCCAGCAGCCACGTGTTGTCAGGCCGAACCGGGGAG.

This clone was recorded at least ten times. The read gets to within 3 residues of the CDR3 end, and the germline J gene fills in the rest. The chain is built from TRBV7-9 and TRBJ2-1, with a weak D call TRBD1 (6 bases). Germline CDR1 is SEHNR and CDR2 is FQNEAQ (reference sequence). This CDR3 is 13 amino acids long. V was clipped by 9 bases and J by 1 base, with 10 bases between them. CDR3 DNA (partial): TGTGCCAGTCCACAGGGTTCCTACAATGAG. Translation: CASPQGSYNE. The full CDR3 reads CASPQGSYNEQFF.

Ten or more counts support this clone. The CDR3 goes on 3 residues after the read ends, and that part is filled in from the germline J gene. This chain joins TRBV20-1 and TRBJ2-1; D perhaps matches TRBD1 (6 bases). This CDR3 has 13 amino acids. V lost 6 bases and J 9 bases, leaving 18 bases between the germline ends. Germline V gives CDR1 DFQATT, CDR2 SNEGSKA (reference sequence). The CDR3 bases that were read are TGCAGTGCCGGTGACAGGTCCAGGGGTGAG. Translated: CSAGDRSRGE. The whole CDR3 region reads CSAGDRSRGEQFF.

This clone has a count of ten or more. Read sequence stops 3 residues before the CDR3 end, and the germline J gene provides the missing end. The sample holds other DNA sequences that translate to the same CDR3. The genes are TRBV7-2 and TRBJ2-7; D may be TRBD2 (5 bases). The CDR3 runs 14 residues. The germline CDR1 and CDR2 sequences are SGHTA and FQGNSA. Deletions cut 5 bases from V and 5 bases from J, with 16 bases between. The DNA read from the CDR3 is TGTGCCAGCAGCCCTAGCCGCAGCCTACACGAG. Translated, it gives CASSPSRSLHE. The full CDR3 reads CASSPSRSLHEQYF.

This clone showed up many times. The sequenced part of the CDR3 DNA is TGTGCCAGCAGTGAGCGACTAGCGGGTGAG. Translating it yields CASSERLAGE. The whole CDR3 reads CASSERLAGEQFF. The chain employs TRBV2 and TRBJ2-1; 10 positions match TRBD2. Read data end 3 residues before the CDR3 end; the end is taken from the germline J gene. Germline values: CDR1 SNHLY, CDR2 FYNNEI. The CDR3 extends over 13 amino acids. V lost 3 bases and J lost 9; bases outside the gene matches: 2. Together with reference TRBV2 and TRBJ2-1, the CDR3 gives the full variable domain: EPEVTQTPSHQVTQMGQEVILRCVPISNHLYFYWYRQILGQKVEFLVSFYNNEISEKSEIFDDQFSVERPDGSNFTLKIRSTKLEDSAMYFCASSERLAGEQFFGPGTRLTVL.

This clone was recorded at least ten times. The read terminates 3 residues ahead of where the CDR3 ends, so the germline J gene completes it. The rearrangement joins TRBV7-9 to TRBJ1-4, with 9 bases fitting TRBD1. Trimming at V came to 5 bases and at J to 8 bases, leaving 6 bases not matched to a gene. Per germline, CDR1 SEHNR and CDR2 FQNEAQ (reference sequence). The CDR3 has 14 amino acids. The CDR3 sequence is CASSPGQGEEKLFF. The CDR3 DNA, read in part, is TGTGCCAGCAGCCCGGGACAGGGAGAAGAAAAA.

This clone was counted at least ten times. The read gets to within 3 residues of the CDR3 end, and the germline J gene fills in the rest. The V gene is TRBV7-9, the J gene TRBJ2-1; D gene unclear. The CDR3 is 15 residues long. The V end was cut by 2 bases, the J end by 8 bases, with 16 bases between. Germline V gene lookup returns CDR1 SEHNR and CDR2 FQNEAQ (reference sequence). CDR3 region: CASSLSRVGFDEQFF. Incomplete CDR3 DNA: TGTGCCAGCAGCTTATCACGGGTTGGGTTTGATGAG.

Comments on this clone: The CDR3 end falls 3 residues outside the read, so it is completed with the germline J gene. The chain recombines TRBV18 with TRBJ2-1; TRBD2 agrees at 10 bases. In germline, CDR1 is KGHSH, CDR2 LQKENI. V trimming: 1 base; J trimming: 5 bases; junction bases outside the gene matches: 17. This CDR3 is built from 20 residues. The CDR3 loop is CASSPLQWAPGLATHNEQFF. CDR3 bases read: TGTGCCAGCTCACCACTGCAGTGGGCCCCGGGACTAGCGACCCACAATGAG.